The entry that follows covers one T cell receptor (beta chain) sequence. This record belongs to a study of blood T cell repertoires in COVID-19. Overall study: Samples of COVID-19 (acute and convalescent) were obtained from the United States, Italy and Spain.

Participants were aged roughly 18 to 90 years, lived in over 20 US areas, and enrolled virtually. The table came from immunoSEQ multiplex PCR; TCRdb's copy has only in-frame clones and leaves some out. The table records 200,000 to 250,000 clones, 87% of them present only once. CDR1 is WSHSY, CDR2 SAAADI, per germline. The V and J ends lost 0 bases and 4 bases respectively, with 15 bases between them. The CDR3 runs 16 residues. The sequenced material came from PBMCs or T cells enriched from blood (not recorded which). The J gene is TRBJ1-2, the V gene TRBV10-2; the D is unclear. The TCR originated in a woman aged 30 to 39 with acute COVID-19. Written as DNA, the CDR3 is TGCGCCAGCAGTGAGTCTTACAAAGACAACTTCTATGGCTACACCTTC. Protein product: CASSESYKDNFYGYTF.